This note documents a single T cell receptor (beta chain) sequence. This specimen belongs to a study of OX40 agonist ivuxolimab in advanced cancers. From germline, CDR1 is SEHNR and CDR2 FQNEAQ (reference sequence). V shed 5 bases and J shed 0 bases, with 14 bases lying between them. This CDR3 region has 15 residues. Clones were read by immunoSEQ multiplex PCR, and TCRdb kept only the in-frame ones, dropping some. The repertoire includes 81,000 or so clones, 85% to 95% of them detected once, and around an eighth sits in the top ten. People who had autoimmune disease history or systemic immunosuppression were excluded.

The source material was CD4+ or CD8+ T cells sorted from blood, sampled in a trial of the OX40 agonist ivuxolimab. This receptor was obtained from an adult with an advanced solid tumor such as melanoma, head and neck, liver or kidney cancer. The chain employs TRBV7-9 and TRBJ2-7; maybe TRBD1 (5 bases). The CDR3 bases are TGTGCCAGCAGCCCCTGGCAGGGTAGCTCCTACGAGCAGTACTTC. It translates to CASSPWQGSSYEQYF.